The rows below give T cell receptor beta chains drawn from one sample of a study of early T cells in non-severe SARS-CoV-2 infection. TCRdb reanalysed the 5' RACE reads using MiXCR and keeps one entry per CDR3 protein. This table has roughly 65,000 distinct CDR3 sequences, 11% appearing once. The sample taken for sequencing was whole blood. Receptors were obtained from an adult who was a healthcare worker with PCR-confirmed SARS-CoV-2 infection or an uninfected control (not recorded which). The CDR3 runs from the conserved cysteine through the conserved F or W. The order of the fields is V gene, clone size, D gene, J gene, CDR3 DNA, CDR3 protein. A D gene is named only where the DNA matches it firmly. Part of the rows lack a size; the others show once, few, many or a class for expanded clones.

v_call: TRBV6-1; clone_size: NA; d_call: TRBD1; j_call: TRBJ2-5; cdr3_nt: TGTGCCAGCAGTGGGACAGGGAGAATGACCCAGTACTTC; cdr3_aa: CASSGTGRMTQYF
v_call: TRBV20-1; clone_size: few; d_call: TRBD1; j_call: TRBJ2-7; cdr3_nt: TGCAGTGCTAGATCCGGGACAGGGACCTACGAGCAGTACTTC; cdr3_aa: CSARSGTGTYEQYF
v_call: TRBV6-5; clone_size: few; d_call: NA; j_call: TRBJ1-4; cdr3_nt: TGTGCCAGCAGTGCACAGAAAAAAGAAAAACTGTTTTTT; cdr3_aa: CASSAQKKEKLFF
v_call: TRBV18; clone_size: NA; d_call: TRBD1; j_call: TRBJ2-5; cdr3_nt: TGTGCCAGCTCACCGCCGGGGACAGCCCAAGAGACCCAGTACTTC; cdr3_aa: CASSPPGTAQETQYF
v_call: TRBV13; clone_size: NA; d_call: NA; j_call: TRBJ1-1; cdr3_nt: TGTGCCAGCAGCTTTACCTCGAGGCGAACTGAAGCTTTCTTT; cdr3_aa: CASSFTSRRTEAFF
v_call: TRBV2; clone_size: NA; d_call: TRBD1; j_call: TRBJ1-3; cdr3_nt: TGTGCCAGCAGTGAGGGACAGACCTCTGGAAACACCATATATTTT; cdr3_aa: CASSEGQTSGNTIYF
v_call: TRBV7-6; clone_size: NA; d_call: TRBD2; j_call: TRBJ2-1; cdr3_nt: TGTGCCAGCAGCCCGGGACTAGCTGGCGATGAGCAGTTCTTC; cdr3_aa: CASSPGLAGDEQFF
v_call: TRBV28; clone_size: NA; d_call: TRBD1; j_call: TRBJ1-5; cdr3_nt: TGTGCCAGCAAGGCCAGGGGGCTCGAAAATAGCAATCAGCCCCAGCATTTT; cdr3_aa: CASKARGLENSNQPQHF
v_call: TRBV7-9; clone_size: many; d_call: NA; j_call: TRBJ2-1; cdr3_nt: TGTGCCAGCAGCTTAACGGATGAGCAGTTCTTC; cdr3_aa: CASSLTDEQFF
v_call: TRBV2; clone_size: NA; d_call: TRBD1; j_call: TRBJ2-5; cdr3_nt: TGTGCCAGCCAGGGGGCGGAGACCCAGTACTTC; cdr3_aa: CASQGAETQYF
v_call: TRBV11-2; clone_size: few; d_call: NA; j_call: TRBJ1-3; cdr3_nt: TGTGCCAGCAGCCTAAGGGGTGACACCATATATTTT; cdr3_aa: CASSLRGDTIYF
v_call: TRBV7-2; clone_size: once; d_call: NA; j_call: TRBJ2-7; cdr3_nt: TGTGCCAGCAGCTTAGACCCTAGGGCGGAGTATACCCTCTACGAGCAGTACTTC; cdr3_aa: CASSLDPRAEYTLYEQYF
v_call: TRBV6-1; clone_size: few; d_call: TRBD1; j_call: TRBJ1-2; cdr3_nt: TGTGCCAGCAGTGAAACACCCGGACAGGGGCCGATCTATGGCTACACCTTC; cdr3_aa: CASSETPGQGPIYGYTF
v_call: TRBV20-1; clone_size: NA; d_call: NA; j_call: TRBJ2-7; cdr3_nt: TGCAGTGCCGCCAGGGATACGTCCTACGAGCAGTACTTC; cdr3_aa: CSAARDTSYEQYF